Sequencing of this TCR beta chain was carried out in a study of T cell clusters in autoimmune cytopenias. Study results and caveats: Compared with active autoimmune hepatitis patients, healthy donors showed about 2.7-fold more exclusive TRB clusters. TRB repertoire shifts in secondary cytopenia and chronic lymphocytic leukemia mostly reflected lymphoma, not autoimmunity.

Germline V gene lookup returns CDR1 MNHEY and CDR2 SVGAGI. The length of the CDR3 is 14 residues. This clonotype is labeled medium-sized based on frequency. Its matching antigen is unknown. TRB amplification used roughly 250 ng of peripheral blood genomic DNA. Multiplex touch-down PCR amplified TRB using TRB-A and TRB-B pools in one tube. One entry per CDR3 protein, without DNA, is what TCRdb gives after re-calling the multiplex PCR reads. The listing records roughly 7,000 distinct CDR3 sequences. This sample also appeared in a second study, on T cell repertoires in aging, cancer and after chemotherapy. Per that study: Around 10 million TCR reads were in the whole dataset.

What was sequenced was peripheral blood. The TCR was taken from a human donor in good health. The chain uses TRBV6-5 and TRBJ1-5; as DNA is missing, the TRBD1 call by TCRdb cannot be tested. The CDR3 sequence: CASSRDASNQPQHF.